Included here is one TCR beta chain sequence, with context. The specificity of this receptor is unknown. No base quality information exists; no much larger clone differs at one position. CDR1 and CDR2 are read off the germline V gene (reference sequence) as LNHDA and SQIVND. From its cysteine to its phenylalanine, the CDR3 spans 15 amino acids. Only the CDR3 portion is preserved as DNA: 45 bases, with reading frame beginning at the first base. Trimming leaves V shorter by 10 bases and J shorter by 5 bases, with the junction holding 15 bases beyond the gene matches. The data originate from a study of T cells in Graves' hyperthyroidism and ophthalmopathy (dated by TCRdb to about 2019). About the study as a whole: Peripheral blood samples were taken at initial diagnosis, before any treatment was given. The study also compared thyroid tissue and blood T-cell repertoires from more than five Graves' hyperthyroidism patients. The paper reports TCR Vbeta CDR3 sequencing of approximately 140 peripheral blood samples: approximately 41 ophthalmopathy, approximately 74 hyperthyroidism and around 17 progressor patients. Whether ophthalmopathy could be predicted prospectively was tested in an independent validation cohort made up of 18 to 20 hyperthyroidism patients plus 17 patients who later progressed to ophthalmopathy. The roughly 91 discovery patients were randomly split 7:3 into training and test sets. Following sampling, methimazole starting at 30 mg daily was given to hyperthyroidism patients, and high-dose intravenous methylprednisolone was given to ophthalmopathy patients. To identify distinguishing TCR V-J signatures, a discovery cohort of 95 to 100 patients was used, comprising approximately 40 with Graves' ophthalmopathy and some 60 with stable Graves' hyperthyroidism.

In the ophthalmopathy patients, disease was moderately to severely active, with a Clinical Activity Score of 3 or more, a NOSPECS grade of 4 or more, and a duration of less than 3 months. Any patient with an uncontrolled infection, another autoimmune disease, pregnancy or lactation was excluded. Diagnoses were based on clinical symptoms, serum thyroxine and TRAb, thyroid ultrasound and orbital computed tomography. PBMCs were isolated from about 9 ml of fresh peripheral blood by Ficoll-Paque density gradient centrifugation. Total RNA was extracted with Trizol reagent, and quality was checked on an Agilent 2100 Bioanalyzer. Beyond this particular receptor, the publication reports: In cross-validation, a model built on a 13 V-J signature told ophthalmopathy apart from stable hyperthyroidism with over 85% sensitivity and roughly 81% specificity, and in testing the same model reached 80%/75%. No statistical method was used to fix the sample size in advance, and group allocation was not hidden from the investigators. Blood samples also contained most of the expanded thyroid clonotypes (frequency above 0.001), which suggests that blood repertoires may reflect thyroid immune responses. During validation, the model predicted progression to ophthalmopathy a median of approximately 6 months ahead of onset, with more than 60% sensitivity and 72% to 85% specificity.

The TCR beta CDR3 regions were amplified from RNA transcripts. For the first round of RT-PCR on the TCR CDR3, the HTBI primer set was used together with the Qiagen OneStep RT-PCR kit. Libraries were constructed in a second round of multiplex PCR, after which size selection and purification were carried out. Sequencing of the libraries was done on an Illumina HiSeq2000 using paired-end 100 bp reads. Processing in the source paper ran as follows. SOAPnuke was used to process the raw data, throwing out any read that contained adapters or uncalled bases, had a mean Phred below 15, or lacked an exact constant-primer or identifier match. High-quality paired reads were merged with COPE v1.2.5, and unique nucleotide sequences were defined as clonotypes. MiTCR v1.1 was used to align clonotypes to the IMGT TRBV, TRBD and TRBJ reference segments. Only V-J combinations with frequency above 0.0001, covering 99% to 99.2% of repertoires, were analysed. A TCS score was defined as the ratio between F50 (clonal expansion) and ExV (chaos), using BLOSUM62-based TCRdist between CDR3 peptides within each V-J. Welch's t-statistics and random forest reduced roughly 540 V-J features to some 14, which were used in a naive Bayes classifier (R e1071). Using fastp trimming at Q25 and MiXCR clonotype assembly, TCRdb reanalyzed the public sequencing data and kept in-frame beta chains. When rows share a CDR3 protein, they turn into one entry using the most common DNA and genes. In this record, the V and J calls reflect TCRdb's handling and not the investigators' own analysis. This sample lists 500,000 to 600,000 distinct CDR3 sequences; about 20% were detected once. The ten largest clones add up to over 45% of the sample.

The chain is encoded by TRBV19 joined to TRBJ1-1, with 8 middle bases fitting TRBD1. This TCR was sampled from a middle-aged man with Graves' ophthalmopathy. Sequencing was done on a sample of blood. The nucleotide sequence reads TGTGCCACCCACCCCGGACAGGGATTGGGGACTGAAGCTTTCTTT. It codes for CATHPGQGLGTEAFF.